This T cell receptor beta chain is drawn from a study of T cells in Graves' hyperthyroidism and ophthalmopathy. Germline values: CDR1 MNHEY, CDR2 SVGEGT. The CDR3 is 17 residues long. J gave up 3 bases and V 2 bases, and 13 bases lay outside the gene matches. This clonotype was recorded many times. The CDR3 regions of TCR beta were amplified from RNA transcripts. TCR CDR3 regions were first amplified by RT-PCR with HTBI primers. TCRdb re-called the multiplex PCR reads through MiXCR, storing one row per CDR3 protein. The sample gives 210,000 or so distinct CDR3 sequences, approximately 17% of which show up once; around 52% is in the top ten.

The receptor was derived from a man between 45 and 60 years old with Graves' hyperthyroidism. The sequenced material came from blood. V and J are TRBV6-2 or TRBV6-3 and TRBJ2-7; 7 bases agree with TRBD1. This CDR3 is CASSYAGTALAFYEQYF. The CDR3 bases are TGTGCCAGCAGTTACGCCGGGACAGCCTTAGCGTTCTACGAGCAGTACTTC.